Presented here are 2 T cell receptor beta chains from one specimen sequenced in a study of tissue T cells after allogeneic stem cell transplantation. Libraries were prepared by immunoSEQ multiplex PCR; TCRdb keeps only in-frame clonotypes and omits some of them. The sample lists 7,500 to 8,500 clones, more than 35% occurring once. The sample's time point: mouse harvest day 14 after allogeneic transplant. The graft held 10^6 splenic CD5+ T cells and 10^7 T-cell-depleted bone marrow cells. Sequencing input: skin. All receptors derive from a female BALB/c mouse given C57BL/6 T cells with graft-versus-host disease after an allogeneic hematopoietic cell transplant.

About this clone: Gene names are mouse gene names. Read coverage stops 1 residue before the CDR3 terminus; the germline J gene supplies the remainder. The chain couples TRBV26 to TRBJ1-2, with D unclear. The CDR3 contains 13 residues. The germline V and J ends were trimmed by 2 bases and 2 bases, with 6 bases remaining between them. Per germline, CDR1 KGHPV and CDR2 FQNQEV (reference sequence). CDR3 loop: CASSLKHNSDYTF. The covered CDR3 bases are TGTGCCAGCAGTCTGAAGCATAACTCCGACTACACC.

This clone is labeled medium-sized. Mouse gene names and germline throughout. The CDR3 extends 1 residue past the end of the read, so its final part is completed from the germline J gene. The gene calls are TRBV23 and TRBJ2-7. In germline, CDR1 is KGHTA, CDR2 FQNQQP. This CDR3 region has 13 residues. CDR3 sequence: CSSSQSRNYEQYF. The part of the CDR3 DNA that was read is TGCTCCAGCAGTCAATCAAGGAATTATGAACAGTAC. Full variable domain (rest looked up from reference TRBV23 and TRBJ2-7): DAAVTQKPRYLIKMKGQEAEMKCIPEKGHTAVFWYQQKQSKELKFLIYFQNQQPLDQIDMVKERFSAVCPSSSLCSLGIRTCEAEDSALYLCSSSQSRNYEQYFGPGTRLTVL.